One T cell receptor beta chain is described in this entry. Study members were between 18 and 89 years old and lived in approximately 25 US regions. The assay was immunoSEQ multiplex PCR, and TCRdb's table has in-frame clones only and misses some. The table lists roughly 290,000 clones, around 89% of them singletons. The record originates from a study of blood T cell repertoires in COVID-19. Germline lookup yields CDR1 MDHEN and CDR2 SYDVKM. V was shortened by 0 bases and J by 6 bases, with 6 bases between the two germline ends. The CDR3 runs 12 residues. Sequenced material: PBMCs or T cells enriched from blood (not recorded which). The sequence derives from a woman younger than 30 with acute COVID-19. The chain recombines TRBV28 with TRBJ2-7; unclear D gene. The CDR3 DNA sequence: TGTGCCAGCAGTTTATGGACGGGCGAGCAGTACTTC. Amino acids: CASSLWTGEQYF.